This T cell receptor (beta chain) was sequenced during a study of monozygotic twins with cystic fibrosis. Study findings and constraints: Monozygotic CF twins shared more identical nucleotide clonotypes than unrelated patients.

Repertoires were generated with immunoSEQ multiplex PCR, while TCRdb's copy carries only in-frame clones and drops some. The table lists 12,000 to 15,000 clones, approximately 98% of them singletons, with around 0.41% in the top ten. In regard to this clone: Its specificity is unknown.

The germline V and J ends were trimmed by 3 bases and 1 base, with 10 bases remaining between them. The CDR3 has 14 residues. CDR1 is SGHDT and CDR2 is YYEEEE in the germline V gene. Sequenced material: blood. The receptor's source is a girl aged 2 to 10 with cystic fibrosis. The chain combines TRBV5-6 with TRBJ1-1, with D uncertain. CDR3 nucleotides: TGTGCCAGCAGCTGGACGGCAAGGAACACTGAAGCTTTCTTT. It specifies CASSWTARNTEAFF. Combining the CDR3 with reference TRBV5-6 and TRBJ1-1 gives the whole variable domain DAGVTQSPTHLIKTRGQQVTLRCSPKSGHDTVSWYQQALGQGPQFIFQYYEEEERQRGNFPDRFSGHQFPNYSSELNVNALLLGDSALYLCASSWTARNTEAFFGQGTRLTVV.